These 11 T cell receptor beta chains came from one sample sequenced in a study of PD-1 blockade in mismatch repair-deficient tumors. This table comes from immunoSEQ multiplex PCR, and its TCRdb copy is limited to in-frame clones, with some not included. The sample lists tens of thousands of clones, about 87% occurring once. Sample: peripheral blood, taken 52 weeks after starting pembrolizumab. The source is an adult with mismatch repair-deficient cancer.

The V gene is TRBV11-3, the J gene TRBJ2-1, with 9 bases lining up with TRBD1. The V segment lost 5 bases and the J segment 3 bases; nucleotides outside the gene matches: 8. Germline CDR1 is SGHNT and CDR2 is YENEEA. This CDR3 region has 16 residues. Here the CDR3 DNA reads TGTGCCAGCAGCCAATCCCGGGACAGGGTCTACAATGAGCAGTTCTTC. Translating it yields CASSQSRDRVYNEQFF.

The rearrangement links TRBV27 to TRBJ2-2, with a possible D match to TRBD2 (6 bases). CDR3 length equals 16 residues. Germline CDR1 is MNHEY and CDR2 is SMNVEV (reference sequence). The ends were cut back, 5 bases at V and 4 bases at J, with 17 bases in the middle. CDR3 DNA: TGTGCCAGCAGTCTACTAAGTGGAGGGCTCACCGGGGAGCTGTTTTTT. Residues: CASSLLSGGLTGELFF.

CDR3 bases: TGTGCCAGCAGCTTAGGGGGAAACACCATATATTTT. Translation gives CASSLGGNTIYF. The chain uses TRBV7-9 and TRBJ1-3; D is unresolved. The CDR3 covers 12 residues. Germline-derived CDR1 and CDR2 are SEHNR and FQNEAQ (reference sequence). V lost 1 base, J lost 4 bases, and 2 bases lay in between.

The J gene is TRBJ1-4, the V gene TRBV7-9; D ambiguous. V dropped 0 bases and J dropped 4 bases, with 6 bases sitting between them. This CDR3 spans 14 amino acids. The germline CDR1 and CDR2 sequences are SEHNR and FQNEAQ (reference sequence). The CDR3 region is CASSLARVNEKLFF. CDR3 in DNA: TGTGCCAGCAGCTTAGCGCGGGTTAATGAAAAACTGTTTTTT.

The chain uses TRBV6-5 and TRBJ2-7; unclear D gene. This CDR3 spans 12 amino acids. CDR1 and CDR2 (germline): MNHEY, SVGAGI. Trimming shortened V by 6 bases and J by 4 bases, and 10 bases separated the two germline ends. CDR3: CASSFTNYEQYF. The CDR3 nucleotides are TGTGCCAGCAGCTTTACTAATTACGAGCAGTACTTC.

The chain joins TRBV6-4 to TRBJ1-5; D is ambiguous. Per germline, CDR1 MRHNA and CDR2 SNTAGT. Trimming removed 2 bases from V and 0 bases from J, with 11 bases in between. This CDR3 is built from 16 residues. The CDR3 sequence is CASSDPREVSNQPQHF. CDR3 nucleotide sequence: TGTGCCAGCAGTGACCCGAGGGAGGTTAGCAATCAGCCCCAGCATTTT.

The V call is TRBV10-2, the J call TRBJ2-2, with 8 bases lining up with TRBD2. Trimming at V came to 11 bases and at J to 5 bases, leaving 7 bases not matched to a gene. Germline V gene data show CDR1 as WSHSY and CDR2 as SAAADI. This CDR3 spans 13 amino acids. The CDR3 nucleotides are TGCGCCGCGGGGGGCGGGATTACCGGGGAGCTGTTTTTT. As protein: CAAGGGITGELFF.

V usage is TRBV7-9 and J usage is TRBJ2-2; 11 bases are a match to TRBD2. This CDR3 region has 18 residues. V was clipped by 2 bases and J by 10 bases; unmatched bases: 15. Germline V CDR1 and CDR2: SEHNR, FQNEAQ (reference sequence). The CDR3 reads CASSLWALAGGRSAELFF. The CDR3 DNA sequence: TGTGCCAGCAGCTTATGGGCTCTAGCGGGAGGAAGGAGCGCGGAGCTGTTTTTT.

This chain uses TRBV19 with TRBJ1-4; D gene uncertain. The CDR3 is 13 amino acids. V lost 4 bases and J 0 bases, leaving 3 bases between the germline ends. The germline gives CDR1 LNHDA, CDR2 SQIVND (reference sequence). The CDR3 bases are TGTGCCAGTAGTAAGTCAACTAATGAAAAACTGTTTTTT. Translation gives CASSKSTNEKLFF.

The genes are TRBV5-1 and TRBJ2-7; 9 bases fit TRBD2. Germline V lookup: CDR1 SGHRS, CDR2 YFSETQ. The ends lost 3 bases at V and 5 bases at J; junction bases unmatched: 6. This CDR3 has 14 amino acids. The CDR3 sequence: CASSSAGTSNEQYF. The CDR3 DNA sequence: TGCGCCAGCAGCTCGGCCGGGACTAGCAACGAGCAGTACTTC.

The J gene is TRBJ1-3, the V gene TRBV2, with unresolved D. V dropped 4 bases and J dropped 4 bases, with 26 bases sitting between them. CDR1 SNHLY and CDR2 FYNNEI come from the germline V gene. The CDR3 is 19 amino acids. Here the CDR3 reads CASSVSIEPEGIKGNTIYF. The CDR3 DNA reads TGTGCCAGCAGTGTCTCCATAGAACCGGAGGGCATTAAGGGAAACACCATATATTTT.